The 30 T cell receptor beta chains in this list originate from one sample, sequenced in a study of shared clonotypes between healthy human individuals. Profiled with immunoSEQ multiplex PCR; TCRdb holds only in-frame clones, not every one. The data contain around 2.5 million clones, over 85% of them seen just once; the ten biggest clones take up roughly 0.39%. The specimen sequenced was naive CD4+ T cells from PBMCs. Subset denoted: CD45RA+ positively selected. The source is a man younger than 35 in good health. Some clones in this sample may be carry-over from other donors' samples.

This clone has only one observation. Other DNA sequences in this specimen translate into the identical CDR3. The CDR3 here is CASSPPGLAGGNEQFF. Written as DNA, the CDR3 is TGTGCCAGCTCACCACCGGGACTAGCGGGAGGAAATGAGCAGTTCTTC. The rearrangement joins TRBV18 to TRBJ2-1; 15 bases match TRBD2. J lost 7 bases, V lost 0 bases, and 1 base had no gene match. The germline V gene has CDR1 KGHSH and CDR2 LQKENI. This CDR3 has 16 amino acids.

The genes are TRBV19 and TRBJ1-1, with 10 bases matching TRBD1. V lost 5 bases to trimming and J lost 0 bases; unmatched junction nucleotides: 6. In germline, CDR1 is LNHDA, CDR2 SQIVND (reference sequence). The CDR3 is 16 residues long. The chain's CDR3 is CASSAGDRGMNTEAFF. The CDR3 nucleotides are TGTGCCAGTAGTGCAGGGGACAGGGGAATGAACACTGAAGCTTTCTTT.

The DNA of the CDR3 is TGTGCCAGCAGCCTAACACAGGGGCTAGGTGGAAACACCATATATTTT. It yields the protein CASSLTQGLGGNTIYF. The J gene is TRBJ1-3, the V gene TRBV11-2; TRBD1 matches at 7 bases. The CDR3 loop spans 16 amino acids. Germline CDR1 is SGHAT and CDR2 is FQNNGV. J lost 3 bases, V lost 5 bases, and 10 bases had no gene match.

The rearrangement joins TRBV5-6 to TRBJ1-1, with TRBD1 identical over 9 bases. The CDR3 is 16 residues long. Germline values: CDR1 SGHDT, CDR2 YYEEEE. V trimming: 3 bases; J trimming: 4 bases; junction bases outside the gene matches: 10. The CDR3, as DNA: TGTGCCAGCAGCTCCTACAGGGGGCGGGTGGGCACTGAAGCTTTCTTT. Amino acid sequence: CASSSYRGRVGTEAFF. The entire variable domain, with the rest obtained from reference TRBV5-6 and TRBJ1-1, is as follows: DAGVTQSPTHLIKTRGQQVTLRCSPKSGHDTVSWYQQALGQGPQFIFQYYEEEERQRGNFPDRFSGHQFPNYSSELNVNALLLGDSALYLCASSSYRGRVGTEAFFGQGTRLTVV.

The V call is TRBV14, the J call TRBJ1-1; tentatively, D is TRBD1 (6 bases). The CDR3 has 18 amino acids. Trimming pared 4 bases from V and 0 bases from J, leaving 21 bases between. Germline V gene lookup returns CDR1 SGHDN and CDR2 FVKESK. The CDR3 coding sequence is TGTGCCAGCAGCCGAATTTCGGCAGGGGCGGGCATGAACACTGAAGCTTTCTTT. Amino acids: CASSRISAGAGMNTEAFF. Drawing the rest from reference TRBV14 and TRBJ1-1, the complete variable domain is EAGVTQFPSHSVIEKGQTVTLRCDPISGHDNLYWYRRVMGKEIKFLLHFVKESKQDESGMPNNRFLAERTGGTYSTLKVQPAELEDSGVYFCASSRISAGAGMNTEAFFGQGTRLTVV.

The gene calls are TRBV27 and TRBJ2-6, with 8 bases fitting TRBD1. Germline assignment: CDR1 MNHEY and CDR2 SMNVEV (reference sequence). Trimming removed 0 bases from V and 0 bases from J; junction bases left unmatched: 10. The CDR3 is 20 amino acids. CDR3 in amino acids: CASSLSLPGGFSSGANVLTF. Written as DNA, the CDR3 is TGTGCCAGCAGTTTATCGCTACCAGGGGGCTTCTCCTCTGGGGCCAACGTCCTGACTTTC.

A few counts support this clone. V usage is TRBV30 and J usage is TRBJ1-1; 7 nucleotides agree with TRBD1. With 2 bases clipped from V and 2 bases from J, the junction kept 8 bases outside the gene matches. CDR1 GTSNPN and CDR2 SVGIG come from the germline V gene (reference sequence). The CDR3 length is 15 residues. This CDR3 is CAWSFPDRTNTEAFF. The DNA for the CDR3 is TGTGCCTGGAGTTTTCCGGACAGGACAAACACTGAAGCTTTCTTT.

V is TRBV5-5 and J is TRBJ1-4; no clear D gene. CDR3 length: 15 amino acids. Germline V gene data show CDR1 as SGHKS and CDR2 as YYEKEE (reference sequence). Trimming stripped 3 bases from V and 0 bases from J, with 9 bases between. The CDR3 sequence: CASSSGPTTNEKLFF. The CDR3 DNA reads TGTGCCAGCAGCTCCGGGCCTACAACTAATGAAAAACTGTTTTTT. Full variable domain (rest looked up from reference TRBV5-5 and TRBJ1-4): DAGVTQSPTHLIKTRGQQVTLRCSPISGHKSVSWYQQVLGQGPQFIFQYYEKEERGRGNFPDRFSARQFPNYSSELNVNALLLGDSALYLCASSSGPTTNEKLFFGSGTQLSVL.

V gene TRBV7-2 combines with J gene TRBJ1-1; D may be TRBD1 (6 bases). Per the germline V gene, CDR1 is SGHTA and CDR2 is FQGNSA. There are 17 residues in the CDR3. The V gene lost 7 bases and the J gene lost 1 base, with 22 bases spanning the gap. The CDR3 sequence: CASTRPGHTPWNTEAFF. The DNA of the CDR3 is TGTGCCAGCACCCGCCCGGGACATACTCCTTGGAACACTGAAGCTTTCTTT.

This chain uses TRBV5-1 with TRBJ2-2, with D perhaps TRBD2 (7 bases). Germline loops: CDR1 SGHRS, CDR2 YFSETQ. The ends were cut back, 4 bases at V and 7 bases at J, with 14 bases in the middle. The CDR3 consists of 14 residues. In nucleotides, the CDR3 is TGCGCCAGCAGCATAGGCGGGGGCGTCGGGGAGCTGTTTTTT. This gives the protein CASSIGGGVGELFF.

The chain carries TRBV10-3 and TRBJ2-7; the match to TRBD1 covers 9 bases. V was pared by 6 bases and J by 5 bases, with 8 bases of the junction left unmatched. The length of the CDR3 is 14 residues. Germline loops: CDR1 ENHRY, CDR2 SYGVKD. CDR3 residues: CAISRGQGGNEQYF. CDR3 nucleotides: TGTGCCATCAGCCGGGGACAGGGTGGGAACGAGCAGTACTTC.

The table lists this clone with a count of one. The chain employs TRBV7-9 and TRBJ1-2; the D is unclear. CDR1 SEHNR and CDR2 FQNEAQ come from the germline V gene (reference sequence). The CDR3 totals 14 residues. Trimming removed 5 bases at V and 2 bases at J, with 12 bases between. DNA for the CDR3: TGTGCCAGCAGCCGGGCGGGGAACAACTATGGCTACACCTTC. It is translated as CASSRAGNNYGYTF.

Comment on this clone: Other nucleotide sequences in the sample specify the same CDR3. V is TRBV5-4 and J is TRBJ2-7; 10 nucleotides align to TRBD1. The CDR3 consists of 14 residues. V shed 2 bases and J 3 bases; nucleotides not matched to a gene: 2. Looked up from germline, CDR1 is SGHNT and CDR2 is YYREEE (reference sequence). The CDR3, as DNA: TGTGCCAGCAGCTTCGGGACAGGGGACTACGAGCAGTACTTC. Its protein product is CASSFGTGDYEQYF.

In regard to this clone: This sample also contains other DNA sequences that code for the same CDR3. The CDR3 region has the DNA TGTGCCAGCAGCCCGGATAGGAATCAGCCCCAGCATTTT. It translates to CASSPDRNQPQHF. The gene calls are TRBV7-2 and TRBJ1-5; no reliable D call. In germline, CDR1 is SGHTA, CDR2 FQGNSA. This CDR3 contains 13 residues. Deletions cut 5 bases from V and 4 bases from J, with 9 bases between.

The chain employs TRBV7-7 and TRBJ2-1, with D perhaps being TRBD1 or TRBD2 (5 bases each). Trimming took off 6 bases at V and 0 bases at J, with 12 bases between the two ends. Germline loops: CDR1 SSHAT, CDR2 FNYEAQ (reference sequence). The CDR3 covers 15 residues. The CDR3 DNA is TGTGCCAGCAGTTTGGGGGTGAGCTCCTACAATGAGCAGTTCTTC. Protein: CASSLGVSSYNEQFF. Full variable domain (remainder filled in from reference TRBV7-7 and TRBJ2-1): GAGVSQSPRYKVTKRGQDVTLRCDPISSHATLYWYQQALGQGPEFLTYFNYEAQPDKSGLPSDRFSAERPEGSISTLTIQRTEQRDSAMYRCASSLGVSSYNEQFFGPGTRLTVL.

This chain uses TRBV11-2 with TRBJ2-5; TRBD1 matches at 9 bases. Germline V gene lookup returns CDR1 SGHAT and CDR2 FQNNGV. This CDR3 has 14 residues. Trimming cost V 6 bases and J 5 bases; bases outside gene matches: 7. CDR3 DNA: TGTGCCAGCAGAAATAACAGGGGGCTCGAGACCCAGTACTTC. Amino acid sequence: CASRNNRGLETQYF.

The chain has TRBV11-3 and TRBJ2-1, with 10 bases fitting TRBD2. There are 19 residues in the CDR3. V trimming: 0 bases; J trimming: 8 bases; junction bases outside the gene matches: 16. CDR1 SGHNT and CDR2 YENEEA come from the germline V gene. As DNA, the CDR3 is TGTGCCAGCAGCTTAGACTGGCGTAGCGGGAGGAAGGGGCCCCATGAGCAGTTCTTC. It is translated as CASSLDWRSGRKGPHEQFF.

V and J are TRBV9 and TRBJ2-7; 10 bases fit TRBD1. Germline assignment: CDR1 SGDLS and CDR2 YYNGEE. J was trimmed by 5 bases and V by 4 bases; bases with no gene match: 9. The CDR3 has 15 amino acids. The CDR3: CASSLQPGQGNEQYF. The CDR3 DNA is TGTGCCAGCAGCCTCCAACCGGGACAGGGGAACGAGCAGTACTTC. Looking up the rest from reference TRBV9 and TRBJ2-7 gives the full variable domain: DSGVTQTPKHLITATGQRVTLRCSPRSGDLSVYWYQQSLDQGLQFLIQYYNGEERAKGNILERFSAQQFPDLHSELNLSSLELGDSALYFCASSLQPGQGNEQYFGPGTRLTVT.

This chain connects TRBV4-3 to TRBJ1-1, with D perhaps TRBD1 (5 bases). Trimming stripped 0 bases from V and 10 bases from J, with 12 bases between. The CDR3 sequence is 13 residues long. Germline V gives CDR1 LGHNA, CDR2 YSLEER. The CDR3 protein is CASSQDRALGAFF. Written as DNA, the CDR3 is TGCGCCAGCAGCCAAGACAGGGCCCTTGGAGCTTTCTTT.

The J gene is TRBJ1-1, the V gene TRBV6-1; D gene unclear. The V gene lost 4 bases and the J gene lost 1 base, with 4 bases spanning the gap. The germline V gene encodes CDR1 MNHNS and CDR2 SASEGT. The CDR3 sequence is 12 residues long. The CDR3 loop is CASSVKNTEAFF. CDR3 nucleotides: TGTGCCAGCAGTGTAAAGAACACTGAAGCTTTCTTT.

The chain uses TRBV28 and TRBJ2-1, with D unclear. The CDR3 runs to 14 residues. CDR1 and CDR2 (germline): MDHEN, SYDVKM. The V gene lost 6 bases and the J gene lost 0 bases, with 9 bases spanning the gap. CDR3 nucleotides: TGTGCCAGCAGCGGACGAGTCTCCTACAATGAGCAGTTCTTC. This gives the protein CASSGRVSYNEQFF.

This chain joins TRBV5-1 and TRBJ2-1; a possible D gene is TRBD2 (6 bases). There are 16 residues in the CDR3. V shed 4 bases and J shed 2 bases, with 16 bases lying between them. The germline CDR1 and CDR2 sequences are SGHRS and YFSETQ. The CDR3 sequence is CASSPEGRPTYNEQFF. CDR3 DNA: TGCGCCAGCAGCCCGGAGGGCAGGCCAACCTACAATGAGCAGTTCTTC.

This chain uses TRBV11-2 with TRBJ2-7; TRBD1 agrees at 7 bases. Germline V lookup: CDR1 SGHAT, CDR2 FQNNGV. J was trimmed by 2 bases and V by 5 bases; bases with no gene match: 15. This CDR3 has 17 amino acids. The CDR3 loop reads CASSVPGQLTQPYEQYF. The CDR3 DNA reads TGTGCCAGCAGCGTTCCGGGACAGCTTACACAACCCTACGAGCAGTACTTC.

DNA for the CDR3: TGTGCCAGCAGCTGGCCAGGGGGCAATCAGCCCCAGCATTTT. Amino acid sequence: CASSWPGGNQPQHF. The chain is built from TRBV7-2 and TRBJ1-5, with D possibly TRBD1 on 6 matching bases. V dropped 4 bases and J dropped 2 bases, with 9 bases sitting between them. Germline V lookup: CDR1 SGHTA, CDR2 FQGNSA. The CDR3 has 14 amino acids.

The rearrangement joins TRBV14 to TRBJ1-1; D unresolved. The CDR3 is made up of 17 amino acids. With 8 bases removed from V and 1 base from J, the gap between germline ends came to 23 bases. Germline V gives CDR1 SGHDN, CDR2 FVKESK. The DNA of the CDR3 is TGTGCCAGCTCAGGCAGTGGCCTGCGATTGGCGAACACTGAAGCTTTCTTT. Encoded protein: CASSGSGLRLANTEAFF.

Concerning this clone itself: The sample carries other DNA sequences with the same CDR3. CDR3 protein: CASSVEGRMNTEAFF. The DNA for the CDR3 is TGTGCCAGCAGCGTCGAGGGGAGGATGAACACTGAAGCTTTCTTT. The chain is built from TRBV9 and TRBJ1-1; weak D call: TRBD1 (5 bases). Germline V gene data show CDR1 as SGDLS and CDR2 as YYNGEE. The CDR3 consists of 15 residues. With 2 bases removed from V and 0 bases from J, the gap between germline ends came to 11 bases. Full variable domain (remainder filled in from reference TRBV9 and TRBJ1-1): DSGVTQTPKHLITATGQRVTLRCSPRSGDLSVYWYQQSLDQGLQFLIQYYNGEERAKGNILERFSAQQFPDLHSELNLSSLELGDSALYFCASSVEGRMNTEAFFGQGTRLTVV.

The chain joins TRBV27 to TRBJ1-2; D may be TRBD1 (5 bases). V lost 4 bases, J lost 5 bases, and 8 bases lay in between. This CDR3 has 12 amino acids. Germline-derived CDR1 and CDR2 are MNHEY and SMNVEV (reference sequence). The CDR3 DNA reads as TGTGCCAGCAGTTCGTCAGGGTATGGCTACACCTTC. It specifies CASSSSGYGYTF.

In regard to this clone: Additional DNA sequences in this sample encode the identical CDR3. J is TRBJ2-2 and V is TRBV28, with a possible D match to TRBD2 (6 bases). This CDR3 comprises 13 residues. Germline V gene sequence: CDR1 MDHEN, CDR2 SYDVKM. Trimming took 3 bases from V and 4 from J, leaving 6 bases between them. CDR3 coding DNA: TGTGCCAGCAGTTTGGGGGGCACCGGGGAGCTGTTTTTT. Amino acids: CASSLGGTGELFF.

This clone has a handful of counts. The DNA for the CDR3 is TGTGCCAGCAGCTTGGAATGGGACTATGGCTACACCTTC. Translation gives CASSLEWDYGYTF. The V call is TRBV5-4, the J call TRBJ1-2; no definite D call. Trimming cost V 0 bases and J 3 bases, with 6 bases left between them. The length of the CDR3 is 13 residues. CDR1 and CDR2 from the germline V gene are SGHNT and YYREEE (reference sequence).

This sequence joins TRBV7-8 and TRBJ2-1; 15 bases are shared with TRBD2. J lost 6 bases, V lost 5 bases, and 8 bases had no gene match. CDR3 length equals 17 residues. Looked up from germline, CDR1 is SGHVS and CDR2 is FQNEAQ. CDR3 protein: CASSQRTSGRALNEQFF. For the CDR3, the DNA is TGTGCCAGCAGCCAGCGGACTAGCGGGAGGGCCCTCAATGAGCAGTTCTTC.